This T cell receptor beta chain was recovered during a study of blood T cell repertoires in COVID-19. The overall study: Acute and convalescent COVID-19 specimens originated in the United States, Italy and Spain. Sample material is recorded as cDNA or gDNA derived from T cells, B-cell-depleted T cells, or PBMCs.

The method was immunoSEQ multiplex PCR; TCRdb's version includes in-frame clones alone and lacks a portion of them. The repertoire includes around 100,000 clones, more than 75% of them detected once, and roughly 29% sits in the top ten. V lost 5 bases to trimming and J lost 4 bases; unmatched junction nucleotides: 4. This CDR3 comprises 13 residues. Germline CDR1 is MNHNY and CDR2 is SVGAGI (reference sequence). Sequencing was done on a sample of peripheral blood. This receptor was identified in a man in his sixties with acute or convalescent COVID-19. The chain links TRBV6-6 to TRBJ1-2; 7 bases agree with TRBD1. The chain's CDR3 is CASSGTASYGYTF. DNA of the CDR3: TGTGCCAGCAGTGGGACAGCGAGCTATGGCTACACCTTC.